This TCR beta chain originates from a study of T cell changes during pregnancy in multiple sclerosis. Some clones are missing from TCRdb's copy, which holds only in-frame ones; the method was immunoSEQ multiplex PCR. The sample yields roughly 38,000 clones, roughly 93% seen once. V lost 0 bases, J lost 5 bases, and 6 bases stayed unmatched. The CDR3 runs to 15 residues. Germline V gene sequence: CDR1 SQVTM, CDR2 ANQGSEA. The genes are TRBV29-1 and TRBJ2-4, with 8 bases aligning to TRBD1. This receptor was obtained from a female donor with multiple sclerosis, enrolled in a pregnancy study. This material consisted of CD8+ T cells from peripheral blood mononuclear cells, taken in the third trimester of pregnancy. DNA of the CDR3: TGCAGCGTTGAAGATGAAGAACAGGGGGAAAACATTCAGTACTTC. Amino acid sequence: CSVEDEEQGENIQYF.